These T cell receptor beta chains were read from a single sample in a study of spatial heterogeneity in lung cancer. TCRdb reanalysed the 5' RACE reads using MiXCR and keeps one entry per CDR3 protein. The profile shows over 15,000 distinct CDR3 sequences, 6.3% of them singletons. Sequencing used PBMCs, obtained at follow-up. These receptor sequences come from a male donor with early-stage non-small cell lung cancer. Each CDR3 is given with its conserved first and last residue. A D gene is named only where the DNA matches it firmly. Not every row has a clone size; where given, it reads once, few, many or a size class.

D gene: .
J gene: TRBJ1-2
CDR3 length: 11
V gene: TRBV28
clone size: many
CDR3 protein: CASNTGYGYTF
CDR3 DNA: TGTGCCAGCAATACCGGCTATGGCTACACCTTC

D gene: .
J gene: TRBJ2-1
CDR3 length: 17
V gene: TRBV11-3
clone size: few
CDR3 protein: CASSVRGGRTGYNEQFF
CDR3 DNA: TGTGCCAGCAGCGTTAGAGGGGGGAGGACGGGATACAATGAGCAGTTCTTC

D gene: .
J gene: TRBJ1-2
CDR3 length: 13
V gene: TRBV29-1
clone size: many
CDR3 protein: CSAADESNYGYTF
CDR3 DNA: TGCAGCGCCGCGGACGAATCTAACTATGGCTACACCTTC

D gene: .
J gene: TRBJ1-1
CDR3 length: 13
V gene: TRBV12-3/TRBV12-4
clone size: many
CDR3 protein: CASSLGPNTEAFF
CDR3 DNA: TGTGCCAGCAGTTTGGGTCCGAACACTGAAGCTTTCTTT

D gene: TRBD2
J gene: TRBJ2-3
CDR3 length: 16
V gene: TRBV10-3
clone size: many
CDR3 protein: CAISMGLAGGPDTQYF
CDR3 DNA: TGTGCCATCAGTATGGGACTAGCGGGAGGGCCGGATACGCAGTATTTT

D gene: TRBD1
J gene: TRBJ1-4
CDR3 length: 15
V gene: TRBV20-1
clone size: many
CDR3 protein: CSATDRGRSNEKLFF
CDR3 DNA: TGCAGTGCTACCGACAGGGGGCGAAGCAACGAAAAACTGTTTTTT

D gene: TRBD2
J gene: TRBJ2-7
CDR3 length: 15
V gene: TRBV11-2
clone size: many
CDR3 protein: CASSHTGTSGTLSHF
CDR3 DNA: TGTGCCAGCAGCCATACCGGGACTAGCGGGACTCTCTCGCACTTC

D gene: .
J gene: TRBJ2-4
CDR3 length: 15
V gene: TRBV7-2
clone size: many
CDR3 protein: CASVDARNSKNIQYF
CDR3 DNA: TGTGCCAGCGTCGACGCCCGAAACTCCAAAAACATTCAGTACTTC

D gene: .
J gene: TRBJ1-1
CDR3 length: 15
V gene: TRBV7-9
clone size: many
CDR3 protein: CASSLESGGSTEAFF
CDR3 DNA: TGTGCCAGCAGCTTAGAATCCGGAGGGTCCACTGAAGCTTTCTTT

D gene: .
J gene: TRBJ2-7
CDR3 length: 14
V gene: TRBV2
clone size: many
CDR3 protein: CASSEDRALYEQYF
CDR3 DNA: TGTGCCAGCAGTGAAGACAGGGCACTCTACGAGCAGTACTTC

D gene: TRBD1
J gene: TRBJ2-1
CDR3 length: 16
V gene: TRBV18
clone size: many
CDR3 protein: CASSPTQGASYNEQFF
CDR3 DNA: TGTGCCAGCTCACCGACTCAGGGGGCATCCTACAATGAGCAGTTCTTC

D gene: .
J gene: TRBJ2-2
CDR3 length: 12
V gene: TRBV12-3/TRBV12-4
clone size: few
CDR3 protein: CASSYQTGELFF
CDR3 DNA: TGTGCCAGCAGTTACCAAACCGGGGAGCTGTTTTTT

D gene: .
J gene: TRBJ2-5
CDR3 length: 13
V gene: TRBV11-3
clone size: .
CDR3 protein: CASSHQPGETQYF
CDR3 DNA: TGTGCCAGCAGCCACCAGCCAGGAGAGACCCAGTACTTC

D gene: .
J gene: TRBJ2-1
CDR3 length: 14
V gene: TRBV7-2
clone size: many
CDR3 protein: CASSLSTAYNEQFF
CDR3 DNA: TGTGCCAGCAGCTTATCGACAGCCTACAATGAGCAGTTCTTC

D gene: .
J gene: TRBJ2-1
CDR3 length: 12
V gene: TRBV28
clone size: .
CDR3 protein: CASSPGRWEQFF
CDR3 DNA: TGTGCCAGCAGTCCAGGGAGGTGGGAGCAGTTCTTC

D gene: TRBD2
J gene: TRBJ2-1
CDR3 length: 15
V gene: TRBV18
clone size: many
CDR3 protein: CASSPLAGVWDEQFF
CDR3 DNA: TGTGCCAGCTCACCACTGGCGGGAGTTTGGGATGAGCAGTTCTTC

D gene: .
J gene: TRBJ1-4
CDR3 length: 11
V gene: TRBV6-5
clone size: many
CDR3 protein: CASRGTEKLFF
CDR3 DNA: TGTGCCAGCAGGGGGACAGAAAAACTGTTTTTT

D gene: .
J gene: TRBJ2-1
CDR3 length: 16
V gene: TRBV9
clone size: few
CDR3 protein: CASSGNRDTSRDEQFF
CDR3 DNA: TGTGCCAGCAGCGGAAACCGGGACACCTCTAGGGATGAGCAGTTCTTC

D gene: TRBD2
J gene: TRBJ2-2
CDR3 length: 16
V gene: TRBV29-1
clone size: many
CDR3 protein: CSVDGGGRDYTGELFF
CDR3 DNA: TGCAGCGTTGACGGGGGCGGGAGGGACTACACCGGGGAGCTGTTTTTT

D gene: TRBD1
J gene: TRBJ2-5
CDR3 length: 17
V gene: TRBV2
clone size: .
CDR3 protein: CASSDRGGVQYQETQYF
CDR3 DNA: TGTGCCAGCAGCGACAGGGGGGGAGTCCAGTACCAAGAGACCCAGTACTTC

D gene: TRBD2
J gene: TRBJ2-1
CDR3 length: 13
V gene: TRBV10-3
clone size: many
CDR3 protein: CATWGLASNEQFF
CDR3 DNA: TGTGCCACCTGGGGACTAGCGAGTAATGAGCAGTTCTTC

D gene: .
J gene: TRBJ2-1
CDR3 length: 13
V gene: TRBV20-1
clone size: many
CDR3 protein: CSAPTGAYNEQFF
CDR3 DNA: TGCAGTGCGCCGACGGGAGCTTACAATGAGCAGTTCTTC

D gene: .
J gene: TRBJ1-4
CDR3 length: 15
V gene: TRBV19
clone size: .
CDR3 protein: CASSKLDSHNEKLFF
CDR3 DNA: TGTGCCAGTAGTAAACTTGACAGCCATAATGAAAAACTGTTTTTT

D gene: TRBD2
J gene: TRBJ2-1
CDR3 length: 13
V gene: TRBV4-3
clone size: many
CDR3 protein: CASSPGEGNEQFF
CDR3 DNA: TGCGCCAGCAGCCCCGGGGAGGGCAATGAGCAGTTCTTC

D gene: TRBD2
J gene: TRBJ2-5
CDR3 length: 15
V gene: TRBV11-2
clone size: many
CDR3 protein: CASSAGLAGAETQYF
CDR3 DNA: TGTGCCAGCAGCGCCGGGCTAGCGGGAGCGGAGACCCAGTACTTC

D gene: .
J gene: TRBJ2-3
CDR3 length: 14
V gene: TRBV5-4
clone size: many
CDR3 protein: CASSLRQSTDTQYF
CDR3 DNA: TGTGCCAGCAGCTTGCGACAGAGCACAGATACGCAGTATTTT

D gene: .
J gene: TRBJ2-3
CDR3 length: 11
V gene: TRBV9
clone size: many
CDR3 protein: CASSQADTQYF
CDR3 DNA: TGTGCCAGCAGTCAAGCAGATACGCAGTATTTT

D gene: TRBD2
J gene: TRBJ2-3
CDR3 length: 15
V gene: TRBV28
clone size: many
CDR3 protein: CASSNSGSGTDTQYF
CDR3 DNA: TGTGCCAGCAGTAATAGCGGGAGCGGCACAGATACGCAGTATTTT

D gene: TRBD1
J gene: TRBJ1-1
CDR3 length: 15
V gene: TRBV11-2
clone size: many
CDR3 protein: CASSLGWTGNTEAFF
CDR3 DNA: TGTGCCAGCAGCTTAGGTTGGACAGGGAACACTGAAGCTTTCTTT

D gene: TRBD2
J gene: TRBJ2-7
CDR3 length: 13
V gene: TRBV12-3/TRBV12-4
clone size: few
CDR3 protein: CASSIGTSAEQYF
CDR3 DNA: TGTGCCAGCAGTATCGGGACTAGCGCCGAGCAGTACTTC

D gene: .
J gene: TRBJ2-7
CDR3 length: 14
V gene: TRBV29-1
clone size: .
CDR3 protein: CSVPGAPSSYEQYF
CDR3 DNA: TGCAGCGTTCCCGGGGCCCCCAGCTCCTACGAGCAGTACTTC

D gene: TRBD2
J gene: TRBJ2-5
CDR3 length: 14
V gene: TRBV5-1
clone size: many
CDR3 protein: CASSLERGEETQYF
CDR3 DNA: TGCGCCAGCAGCTTGGAGCGGGGGGAAGAGACCCAGTACTTC

D gene: .
J gene: TRBJ2-7
CDR3 length: 11
V gene: TRBV29-1
clone size: medium-sized
CDR3 protein: CSVGEDYEQYF
CDR3 DNA: TGCAGCGTTGGGGAGGACTACGAGCAGTACTTC

D gene: .
J gene: TRBJ2-6
CDR3 length: 15
V gene: TRBV29-1
clone size: medium-sized
CDR3 protein: CSVEAGNSGANVLTF
CDR3 DNA: TGCAGCGTTGAAGCAGGCAACTCTGGGGCCAACGTCCTGACTTTC

D gene: TRBD2
J gene: TRBJ2-3
CDR3 length: 16
V gene: TRBV12-3/TRBV12-4
clone size: many
CDR3 protein: CASSLYGRGAADTQYF
CDR3 DNA: TGTGCCAGCAGTTTATACGGGAGGGGGGCTGCAGATACGCAGTATTTT

D gene: TRBD1
J gene: TRBJ1-3
CDR3 length: 14
V gene: TRBV10-3
clone size: .
CDR3 protein: CATWGQGAGNTIYF
CDR3 DNA: TGTGCCACCTGGGGGCAGGGGGCTGGAAACACCATATATTTT

D gene: TRBD2
J gene: TRBJ2-3
CDR3 length: 16
V gene: TRBV2
clone size: .
CDR3 protein: CASSDRRLAGTDTQYF
CDR3 DNA: TGTGCCAGCAGTGATAGGCGACTAGCGGGCACAGATACGCAGTATTTT

D gene: .
J gene: TRBJ1-4
CDR3 length: 10
V gene: TRBV30
clone size: many
CDR3 protein: CAWGFPKLFF
CDR3 DNA: TGTGCCTGGGGTTTCCCAAAACTGTTTTTT

D gene: .
J gene: TRBJ2-5
CDR3 length: 15
V gene: TRBV7-2
clone size: many
CDR3 protein: CASSPQTGRGETQYF
CDR3 DNA: TGTGCCAGCAGCCCCCAGACAGGGAGGGGGGAGACCCAGTACTTC

D gene: .
J gene: TRBJ1-2
CDR3 length: 13
V gene: TRBV7-9
clone size: .
CDR3 protein: CASSLASNYGYTF
CDR3 DNA: TGTGCCAGCAGCTTAGCCAGCAACTATGGCTACACCTTC

D gene: .
J gene: TRBJ2-3
CDR3 length: 11
V gene: TRBV20-1
clone size: many
CDR3 protein: CSAWVTDTQYF
CDR3 DNA: TGCAGTGCGTGGGTCACAGATACGCAGTATTTT

D gene: .
J gene: TRBJ1-1
CDR3 length: 12
V gene: TRBV7-8
clone size: .
CDR3 protein: CASSLQGGEAFF
CDR3 DNA: TGTGCCAGCAGCTTACAAGGGGGTGAAGCTTTCTTT

D gene: .
J gene: TRBJ1-4
CDR3 length: 13
V gene: TRBV9
clone size: many
CDR3 protein: CASSVGQPGQLFF
CDR3 DNA: TGTGCCAGCAGCGTAGGGCAGCCTGGTCAACTGTTTTTT

D gene: TRBD1
J gene: TRBJ1-2
CDR3 length: 16
V gene: TRBV4-3
clone size: many
CDR3 protein: CASSHRIRRTGYGYTF
CDR3 DNA: TGCGCCAGCAGCCATCGCATCAGACGGACAGGATATGGCTACACCTTC

D gene: TRBD1
J gene: TRBJ1-1
CDR3 length: 12
V gene: TRBV5-1
clone size: many
CDR3 protein: CASSLLQGEAFF
CDR3 DNA: TGCGCCAGCAGCTTGCTACAGGGGGAAGCTTTCTTT

D gene: .
J gene: TRBJ2-2
CDR3 length: 15
V gene: TRBV7-7
clone size: many
CDR3 protein: CASSLVSGNTGELFF
CDR3 DNA: TGTGCCAGCAGCTTAGTGTCAGGGAACACCGGGGAGCTGTTTTTT

D gene: .
J gene: TRBJ1-1
CDR3 length: 14
V gene: TRBV12-3/TRBV12-4
clone size: many
CDR3 protein: CASSLLGGRSEAFF
CDR3 DNA: TGTGCCAGCAGTTTATTGGGGGGGAGGTCTGAAGCTTTCTTT

D gene: TRBD1
J gene: TRBJ1-6
CDR3 length: 16
V gene: TRBV4-2
clone size: many
CDR3 protein: CASSRQTGEYNSPLHF
CDR3 DNA: TGTGCCAGCAGCCGACAAACAGGGGAATATAATTCACCCCTCCACTTT

D gene: .
J gene: TRBJ2-2
CDR3 length: 12
V gene: TRBV3-1
clone size: many
CDR3 protein: CASSFRGGELFF
CDR3 DNA: TGTGCCAGCAGTTTCCGCGGCGGGGAGCTGTTTTTT

D gene: .
J gene: TRBJ2-3
CDR3 length: 14
V gene: TRBV2
clone size: .
CDR3 protein: CASSGGQYGDTQYF
CDR3 DNA: TGTGCCAGCAGCGGAGGACAGTATGGAGATACGCAGTATTTT

D gene: .
J gene: TRBJ1-3
CDR3 length: 14
V gene: TRBV29-1
clone size: many
CDR3 protein: CSVLLRLGGNTIYF
CDR3 DNA: TGCAGCGTTCTTCTTCGACTGGGAGGAAACACCATATATTTT

D gene: .
J gene: TRBJ1-5
CDR3 length: 17
V gene: TRBV28
clone size: many
CDR3 protein: CASSLLGRDTAGGTQHF
CDR3 DNA: TGTGCCAGCAGTCTACTTGGTCGGGACACCGCGGGAGGGACCCAGCATTTT

D gene: .
J gene: TRBJ2-7
CDR3 length: 16
V gene: TRBV18
clone size: many
CDR3 protein: CASSPEEVAMAYEQYF
CDR3 DNA: TGTGCCAGCTCACCGGAGGAGGTAGCGATGGCCTACGAGCAGTACTTC

D gene: TRBD1
J gene: TRBJ1-5
CDR3 length: 14
V gene: TRBV20-1
clone size: many
CDR3 protein: CSAPSTGPNQPQHF
CDR3 DNA: TGCAGTGCCCCGTCGACAGGGCCCAATCAGCCCCAGCATTTT

D gene: .
J gene: TRBJ2-1
CDR3 length: 14
V gene: TRBV11-3
clone size: many
CDR3 protein: CASSLDGTAGEQFF
CDR3 DNA: TGTGCCAGCAGCTTAGACGGGACCGCAGGTGAGCAGTTCTTC

D gene: TRBD1
J gene: TRBJ2-7
CDR3 length: 14
V gene: TRBV7-2
clone size: many
CDR3 protein: CASSLGQGMYEQYF
CDR3 DNA: TGTGCCAGCAGCCTTGGACAGGGGATGTACGAGCAGTACTTC

D gene: .
J gene: TRBJ1-4
CDR3 length: 15
V gene: TRBV7-2
clone size: few
CDR3 protein: CASSPRSSGIEKLFF
CDR3 DNA: TGTGCCAGCAGCCCTCGCTCCTCCGGGATTGAAAAACTGTTTTTT